Listed below are T cell receptor beta chains from one sample, sequenced in a study of CD8 T cells in ankylosing spondylitis. Each CDR3 protein is one row after TCRdb ran MiXCR on the 5' RACE reads. The data show 300,000 to 400,000 distinct CDR3 sequences, with about 22% seen just once and around 17% held by the top ten. Sequencing was done on a sample of blood, either unsorted or a sorted T cell fraction (not recorded which). All receptors come from a male donor with ankylosing spondylitis. CDR3s include the opening cysteine and the closing phenylalanine or tryptophan. D genes are given only for firm matches. Clone size is not always given. Where it is, it says once, few, many or a class for expanded clones.

j_call	clone_size	d_call	v_call	cdr3_aa	cdr3_nt
TRBJ2-1	many	NA	TRBV7-3	CASSLGPDNEQFF	TGTGCCAGCAGTTTAGGACCCGACAATGAGCAGTTCTTC
TRBJ2-2	many	NA	TRBV7-9	CASSFPTGELFF	TGTGCCAGCAGCTTCCCCACCGGGGAGCTGTTTTTT
TRBJ1-5	NA	TRBD1	TRBV15	CATSIQGVNQPQHF	TGTGCCACCAGCATCCAGGGGGTAAATCAGCCCCAGCATTTT
TRBJ2-1	NA	TRBD2	TRBV27	CASGRGLAVNEQFF	TGTGCCAGCGGGAGAGGACTAGCGGTTAATGAGCAGTTCTTC
TRBJ2-7	once	TRBD2	TRBV28	CASSSLAGPSYEQYF	TGTGCCAGCAGTTCCCTAGCGGGGCCGTCCTACGAGCAGTACTTC
TRBJ2-3	few	TRBD2	TRBV9	CASSVATGTSGSYSTDTQYF	TGTGCCAGCAGCGTAGCTACGGGGACTAGCGGGAGTTACAGCACAGATACGCAGTATTTT
TRBJ2-1	NA	NA	TRBV5-1	CASFRDSSYNEQFF	TGCGCCAGTTTCCGGGACTCCTCCTACAATGAGCAGTTCTTC
TRBJ1-4	NA	TRBD1	TRBV5-1	CASSPGQGAFGDEKLFF	TGCGCCAGCAGCCCGGGACAGGGGGCTTTCGGAGACGAAAAACTGTTTTTT
TRBJ2-2	few	TRBD1	TRBV6-1	CACGPGGGSGELFF	TGTGCCTGCGGCCCAGGGGGTGGTTCCGGGGAGCTGTTTTTT
TRBJ1-5	NA	NA	TRBV4-1	CASSQDYIRGYQPQHF	TGCGCCAGCAGCCAAGATTATATCAGGGGATACCAGCCCCAGCATTTT
TRBJ2-3	many	NA	TRBV29-1	CSVARDTTDTQYF	TGCAGCGTTGCCCGGGACACCACAGATACGCAGTATTTT
TRBJ2-7	NA	TRBD1	TRBV2	CASRGGQGFYEQYF	TGTGCCAGCAGAGGGGGACAGGGGTTCTACGAGCAGTACTTC
TRBJ2-3	NA	NA	TRBV7-3	CASSPSGASTDTQYF	TGTGCCAGCAGCCCAAGCGGAGCATCCACAGATACGCAGTATTTT
TRBJ2-1	NA	TRBD2	TRBV7-3	CASSNGGRAFFEQFF	TGTGCCAGCAGCAACGGCGGGAGGGCCTTTTTTGAGCAGTTCTTC
TRBJ2-2	few	NA	TRBV7-3	CASSLRTGGELFF	TGTGCCAGCAGCTTAAGGACTGGCGGGGAGCTGTTTTTT
TRBJ2-2	few	TRBD2	TRBV20-1	CSAQALGLAGGHTGELFF	TGCAGTGCACAAGCATTGGGACTAGCGGGAGGGCACACCGGGGAGCTGTTTTTT
TRBJ2-2	few	NA	TRBV5-1	CASSLDMNTGELFF	TGCGCCAGCAGCCTCGACATGAACACCGGGGAGCTGTTTTTT
TRBJ2-1	few	TRBD2	TRBV20-1	CSASDPSRGRAYEQFF	TGCAGTGCGTCAGACCCTAGCCGCGGGAGGGCATATGAGCAGTTCTTC
TRBJ1-3	NA	NA	TRBV28	CASSLWGAGNTIYF	TGTGCCAGCAGTTTATGGGGGGCTGGAAACACCATATATTTT
TRBJ1-4	NA	NA	TRBV11-3	CASSLDWGTAEEKLFF	TGTGCCAGCAGCTTAGATTGGGGGACTGCTGAGGAAAAACTGTTTTTT
TRBJ1-1	NA	NA	TRBV5-1	CASSPRRNTEAFF	TGTGCCAGCAGCCCCAGAAGGAACACTGAAGCTTTCTTT
TRBJ2-2	few	TRBD2	TRBV20-1	CSAKGLGNTGELFF	TGCAGTGCTAAGGGACTAGGGAACACCGGGGAGCTGTTTTTT
TRBJ2-1	NA	NA	TRBV29-1	CSVATREPLNEQFF	TGCAGCGTCGCTACTAGGGAGCCACTCAATGAGCAGTTCTTC
TRBJ1-5	NA	NA	TRBV5-1	CASSQGAVNQPQHF	TGCGCCAGCAGCCAAGGGGCGGTCAATCAGCCCCAGCATTTT
TRBJ2-1	NA	NA	TRBV12-3/TRBV12-4	CASSPWRRLDNEQFF	TGTGCCAGCAGCCCGTGGAGGCGTCTGGACAATGAGCAGTTCTTC
TRBJ1-1	many	NA	TRBV11-1	CASSLGGTGVNTEAFF	TGTGCCAGCAGCTTAGGTGGTACAGGAGTGAACACTGAAGCTTTCTTT